The source of this T cell receptor beta chain is a study of OX40 agonist ivuxolimab in advanced cancers. The CDR3 is made up of 13 amino acids. After removal of 4 bases from V and 8 bases from J, the junction contained 4 bases not matched to a gene. CDR1 and CDR2 (germline): LGHNA, YSLEER. Libraries were prepared by immunoSEQ multiplex PCR; TCRdb keeps only in-frame clonotypes and omits some of them. The sample contains around 60,000 clones, 60% to 85% of which appear only once. This chain connects TRBV4-3 to TRBJ1-2, with 10 bases that match TRBD1. The material was CD4+ or CD8+ T cells sorted from blood, obtained in a trial of the OX40 agonist ivuxolimab. This TCR came from an adult with an advanced solid tumor such as melanoma, head and neck, liver or kidney cancer. For the CDR3, the DNA is TGCGCCAGCAGCCGGGGGACAGGGGTCGGCTACACCTTC. Its protein is CASSRGTGVGYTF.